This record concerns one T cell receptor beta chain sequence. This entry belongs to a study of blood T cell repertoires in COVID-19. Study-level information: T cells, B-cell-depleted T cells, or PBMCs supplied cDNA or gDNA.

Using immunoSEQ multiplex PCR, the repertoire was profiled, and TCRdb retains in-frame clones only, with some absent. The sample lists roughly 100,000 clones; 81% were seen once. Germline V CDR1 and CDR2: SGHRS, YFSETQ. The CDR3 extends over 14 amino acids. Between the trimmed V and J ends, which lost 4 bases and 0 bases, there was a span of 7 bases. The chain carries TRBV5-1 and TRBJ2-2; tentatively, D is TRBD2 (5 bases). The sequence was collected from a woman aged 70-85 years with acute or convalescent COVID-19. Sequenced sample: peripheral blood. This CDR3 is CASSQRTNTGELFF. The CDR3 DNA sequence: TGCGCCAGCAGCCAGCGGACGAACACCGGGGAGCTGTTTTTT.